The 14 T cell receptor beta chains below come from one sample, sequenced in a study of T cell repertoires in cytomegalovirus infection. Each CDR3 protein is one row after TCRdb ran MiXCR on the reads. The table includes 750,000 to 900,000 distinct CDR3 sequences, 25% to 30% detected once. No antigen has been identified for these receptors. The sequenced sample was cultured CD8+ T cells from PBMCs, obtained from culture after CMV antigen stimulation. The receptors stem from a human donor in good health (CMV status not recorded). Some clones in this sample may be carry-over from other donors' samples.

The sample holds a few counts of this clonotype. The V call is TRBV5-1, the J call TRBJ2-1; 7 nucleotides match TRBD1. Germline assignment: CDR1 SGHRS and CDR2 YFSETQ. The CDR3 sequence is 16 residues long. J gave up 2 bases and V 0 bases, and 5 bases lay outside the gene matches. The CDR3 coding sequence is TGCGCCAGCAGCTTGGTAGGGGGCCACCCCTACAATGAGCAGTTCTTC. Its translation: CASSLVGGHPYNEQFF.

This clonotype came up a few times. The J gene is TRBJ1-6, the V gene TRBV7-2; 9 bases map to TRBD1. CDR3 length equals 14 residues. Germline V gene lookup returns CDR1 SGHTA and CDR2 FQGNSA. The trim removed 8 bases at V and 9 bases at J, leaving 8 bases unmatched. CDR3 sequence: CASASGTGISPLHF. CDR3 DNA: TGTGCCAGCGCTAGCGGGACAGGGATTTCACCCCTCCACTTT. The entire variable domain, with the rest obtained from reference TRBV7-2 and TRBJ1-6, is as follows: GAGVSQSPSNKVTEKGKDVELRCDPISGHTALYWYRQSLGQGLEFLIYFQGNSAPDKSGLPSDRFSAERTGGSVSTLTIQRTQQEDSAVYLCASASGTGISPLHFGNGTRLTVT.

The chain combines TRBV6-5 with TRBJ1-2, with 9 positions matching TRBD1. Germline loops: CDR1 MNHEY, CDR2 SVGAGI. This CDR3 region has 12 residues. V lost 8 bases to trimming and J lost 8 bases; unmatched junction nucleotides: 6. The CDR3 here is CASLQGAGGYTF. CDR3 DNA: TGTGCCAGCCTACAGGGGGCCGGCGGCTACACCTTC.

This clonotype came up many times. V is TRBV7-8 and J is TRBJ1-1, with unresolved D. The CDR3 has 14 residues. The V end was cut by 0 bases, the J end by 0 bases, with 5 bases between. Per the germline V gene, CDR1 is SGHVS and CDR2 is FQNEAQ. CDR3 protein: CASSLAAVNTEAFF. CDR3 DNA sequence: TGTGCCAGCAGCTTAGCAGCGGTGAACACTGAAGCTTTCTTT.

CDR3 nucleotide sequence: TGTGCCAGCAGTTACGGGACCCGAGATACGCAGTATTTT. Translating it yields CASSYGTRDTQYF. The gene calls are TRBV6-2 or TRBV6-3 and TRBJ2-3; perhaps D is TRBD1 or TRBD2 (5 bases each). Deletions cut 2 bases from V and 5 bases from J, with 8 bases between. Germline V gene data show CDR1 as MNHEY and CDR2 as SVGEGT. This CDR3 region has 13 residues.

This clonotype has more than one count but fewer than ten. This chain uses TRBV18 with TRBJ1-1; 9 nucleotides line up with TRBD1. Trimming cost V 1 base and J 0 bases; bases outside gene matches: 6. Germline lookup yields CDR1 KGHSH and CDR2 LQKENI. The CDR3 length is 17 residues. The CDR3, as DNA: TGTGCCAGCTCACCACGGGACAGGGTAAGCGTGAACACTGAAGCTTTCTTT. It translates to CASSPRDRVSVNTEAFF. The full variable domain, in which reference TRBV18 and TRBJ1-1 provide the parts outside the CDR3, is NAGVMQNPRHLVRRRGQEARLRCSPMKGHSHVYWYRQLPEEGLKFMVYLQKENIIDESGMPKERFSAEFPKEGPSILRIQQVVRGDSAAYFCASSPRDRVSVNTEAFFGQGTRLTVV.

The genes are TRBV13 and TRBJ1-1; D gene uncertain. The CDR3 spans 13 residues. The V end was cut by 6 bases, the J end by 4 bases, with 12 bases between. Germline loops: CDR1 PRHDT, CDR2 FYEKMQ (reference sequence). CDR3 region: CASRYPPGTEAFF. For the CDR3, the DNA is TGTGCCAGCAGATACCCCCCGGGCACTGAAGCTTTCTTT.

The chain links TRBV27 to TRBJ1-1; D possibly corresponds to TRBD1 (5 bases). The CDR3 length is 11 residues. CDR1 is MNHEY and CDR2 is SMNVEV in the germline V gene (reference sequence). Trimming left V 8 bases short and J 6 bases short, with 10 bases between. The CDR3 here is CASGGNPEAFF. The CDR3, as DNA: TGTGCCAGCGGGGGTAACCCTGAAGCTTTCTTT.

The chain couples TRBV7-9 to TRBJ2-2, with 8 bases lining up with TRBD1. V lost 5 bases and J lost 1; bases outside the gene matches: 6. Germline V lookup: CDR1 SEHNR, CDR2 FQNEAQ (reference sequence). The CDR3 has 16 amino acids. CDR3 amino acids: CASSRGTGWNTGELFF. The CDR3 nucleotides read TGTGCCAGCAGCAGAGGGACAGGATGGAACACCGGGGAGCTGTTTTTT.

The chain links TRBV5-1 to TRBJ2-7; 9 nucleotides align to TRBD1. The CDR3 covers 14 residues. From germline, CDR1 is SGHRS and CDR2 YFSETQ. J lost 6 bases, V lost 5 bases, and 9 bases had no gene match. The CDR3 reads CASSVGQGNTEQYF. The CDR3 bases are TGCGCCAGCAGTGTCGGACAGGGGAATACCGAGCAGTACTTC. Using reference TRBV5-1 and TRBJ2-7 for the parts outside the CDR3, the full variable domain is KAGVTQTPRYLIKTRGQQVTLSCSPISGHRSVSWYQQTPGQGLQFLFEYFSETQRNKGNFPGRFSGRQFSNSRSEMNVSTLELGDSALYLCASSVGQGNTEQYFGPGTRLTVT.

The CDR3 spells CASRYGQGEAFF. CDR3 nucleotide sequence: TGTGCCAGTAGATACGGACAGGGTGAAGCTTTCTTT. The chain recombines TRBV19 with TRBJ1-1; 8 bases are a match to TRBD1. The trim removed 6 bases at V and 7 bases at J, leaving 4 bases unmatched. This CDR3 region has 12 residues. Per the germline V gene, CDR1 is LNHDA and CDR2 is SQIVND (reference sequence).

This clonotype was detected ten times or more. The V gene is TRBV7-2, the J gene TRBJ1-1, with D unresolved. Germline-derived CDR1 and CDR2 are SGHTA and FQGNSA. CDR3 size: 16 residues. V shed 0 bases and J shed 0 bases, with 11 bases lying between them. The CDR3 region has the DNA TGTGCCAGCAGCTTAGCGCTGGGGTTCATGAACACTGAAGCTTTCTTT. This gives the protein CASSLALGFMNTEAFF.

The table lists this clonotype with a few counts. The V call is TRBV6-1, the J call TRBJ1-2; unclear D gene. CDR3 length: 12 amino acids. Per the germline V gene, CDR1 is MNHNS and CDR2 is SASEGT. V was trimmed by 3 bases and J by 13 bases, leaving 15 bases between them. CDR3 sequence (DNA): TGTGCCAGCAGTGACCAATGGATAAAGGTCACCTTC. The encoded protein is CASSDQWIKVTF.

The J gene is TRBJ2-7, the V gene TRBV7-9; D may be TRBD2 (6 bases). The CDR3 has 15 residues. Germline assignment: CDR1 SEHNR and CDR2 FQNEAQ (reference sequence). V gave up 5 bases and J gave up 0 bases, with 14 bases separating them. The CDR3 nucleotides read TGTGCCAGCAGCCAAAGGCGGGGATTCTCCTACGAGCAGTACTTC. Encoded protein: CASSQRRGFSYEQYF.